These T cell receptor beta chains were read from a single sample in a study of blood T cell repertoires in COVID-19. Generated by immunoSEQ multiplex PCR, the TCRdb table keeps only in-frame clones and is missing some. This table holds roughly 60,000 clones, 80% to 95% found once. The sample was peripheral blood. The receptor set was obtained from a man aged 50 or older with active COVID-19. CDR3s include the opening cysteine and the closing phenylalanine or tryptophan. D genes are given only for firm matches. Clone size is not always given. Where it is, it says once, few, many or a class for expanded clones.

size,D,V,J,DNA,CDR3
.,.,TRBV9,TRBJ1-3,TGTGCCAGCAGCGTAGCTTTGGGCCTGAGCTCTGGAAACACCATATATTTT,CASSVALGLSSGNTIYF
.,.,TRBV7-2,TRBJ2-1,TGTGCCAGCAGCTCGCATGGGACTGTTACCTACAATGAGCAGTTCTTC,CASSSHGTVTYNEQFF
.,.,TRBV20-1,TRBJ2-7,TGCAGTGCTAGCGACAGCTACGAGCAGTACTTC,CSASDSYEQYF
.,TRBD1,TRBV11-2,TRBJ1-1,TGTGCCAGCACCCAGGACAGGGCAGAAACTGAAGCTTTCTTT,CASTQDRAETEAFF
.,TRBD2,TRBV28,TRBJ2-3,TGTGCCAGCAGCGCCCCCTTGGGCGGGGGACATACGCAGTATTTT,CASSAPLGGGHTQYF
few,.,TRBV6-1,TRBJ1-5,TGTGCCAGCAGTGAACTCGGCGGGTATAGCAATCAGCCCCAGCATTTT,CASSELGGYSNQPQHF
.,TRBD1,TRBV7-3,TRBJ2-1,TGTGCCAGCAGCTTAGACGGACAGGGCCAGCGTGAGCAGTTCTTC,CASSLDGQGQREQFF
.,.,TRBV10-3,TRBJ2-3,TGTGCCATCAGTGCCGGGGATACGCAGTATTTT,CAISAGDTQYF
.,TRBD2,TRBV7-3,TRBJ2-3,TGTGCCAGCAGCCAGGGGACTAGCGGAATCACAGATACGCAGTATTTT,CASSQGTSGITDTQYF
few,TRBD1,TRBV3-1/TRBV3-2,TRBJ2-7,TGTGCCAGCAGCCAGCCCGGGACAGGGGTCCACGAGCAGTACTTC,CASSQPGTGVHEQYF
.,TRBD2,TRBV5-4,TRBJ2-1,TGTGCCAGCAGCTTAGGGAGCGGGGGGGTGTACAATGAGCAGTTCTTC,CASSLGSGGVYNEQFF
.,TRBD2,TRBV14,TRBJ2-7,TGTGCCAGCAGCTGGGCCGGCGGGAGCTCCTACGAGCAGTACTTC,CASSWAGGSSYEQYF
.,TRBD2,TRBV3-1/TRBV3-2,TRBJ2-1,TGTGCCAGCAGCTTAGCGGGAGTGGCCGAGGAGCAGTTCTTC,CASSLAGVAEEQFF
.,TRBD1,TRBV27,TRBJ2-5,TGTGCCAGCAGCCCTCTGACAGGGGGTCACGAGACCCAGTACTTC,CASSPLTGGHETQYF
once,TRBD1,TRBV28,TRBJ1-2,TGTGCCAGCACCTTTGCCAGGGGGCTGTTGGGCTACACCTTC,CASTFARGLLGYTF
.,TRBD1,TRBV15,TRBJ1-2,TGTGCCACCAGCAGAGTGGGGGACAGTAAGATTTATGGCTACACCTTC,CATSRVGDSKIYGYTF
.,TRBD2,TRBV5-1,TRBJ2-7,TGCGCCAGCACCCCCGGGGGGACTAGCAGAACCTACGAGCAGTACTTC,CASTPGGTSRTYEQYF
.,TRBD2,TRBV5-4,TRBJ2-3,TGTGCCAGCAGCCCGGGGACTAGCGGGGGTAGGACAGATACGCAGTATTTT,CASSPGTSGGRTDTQYF
.,.,TRBV15,TRBJ2-1,TGTGCCACCGGAGATTTTAATGAGCAGTTCTTC,CATGDFNEQFF
.,TRBD2,TRBV27,TRBJ2-7,TGTGCCAGCAGTTTTGTACGGGAGGGCCCAGCAGAGCAGTACTTC,CASSFVREGPAEQYF
.,.,TRBV5-1,TRBJ2-1,TGCGCCAGCAGCTTGGCACAGACCTACAATGAGCAGTTCTTC,CASSLAQTYNEQFF
.,.,TRBV13,TRBJ2-4,TGTGCCAGCAGCTTAGGCAGGGCTATAGCCAAAAACATTCAGTACTTC,CASSLGRAIAKNIQYF
once,.,TRBV19,TRBJ1-5,TGTGCCAGTAGTATGATCGGGGGGCAGCCCCAGCATTTT,CASSMIGGQPQHF
.,.,TRBV19,TRBJ1-5,TGTGCCAGTAGTAAATTCGGCGGGACTGCACCGCATTTT,CASSKFGGTAPHF
.,.,TRBV30,TRBJ1-1,TGTGCCTGGAGTGTGGGTTTGGGGGCTAACACTGAAGCTTTCTTT,CAWSVGLGANTEAFF
.,.,TRBV3-1/TRBV3-2,TRBJ1-3,TGTGCCAGCAGCCAAGAAGCCACGCGTGGAAACACCATATATTTT,CASSQEATRGNTIYF
once,.,TRBV19,TRBJ1-1,TGTGCCAGTAGTGCTCAGGGTAACACTGAAGCTTTCTTT,CASSAQGNTEAFF
.,TRBD2,TRBV4-3,TRBJ2-5,TGCGCCAGCAGTCGAAGGTCAAGCGGGGGTTACCAAGAGACCCAGTACTTC,CASSRRSSGGYQETQYF
.,.,TRBV4-1,TRBJ1-2,TGCGCCAGCAGCTCGATGTTGGCCGGGGATGCTAACTATGGCTACACCTTC,CASSSMLAGDANYGYTF
.,.,TRBV3-1/TRBV3-2,TRBJ1-4,TGTGCCAGCAGCCAAATTTGGATACAGGGATTTGGTGAAAAACTGTTTTTT,CASSQIWIQGFGEKLFF
.,.,TRBV5-8,TRBJ1-2,TGTGCCAGCAGCCCGGGAGGGTTCGGCTACACCTTC,CASSPGGFGYTF
.,TRBD1,TRBV2,TRBJ1-1,TGTGCCAGCTTGACCGGGACAGGGAACACTGAAGCTTTCTTT,CASLTGTGNTEAFF
.,TRBD1,TRBV4-1,TRBJ2-7,TGCGCCAGCAGCCATCCCGCGACAGGGATCTACGAGCAGTACTTC,CASSHPATGIYEQYF
.,TRBD1,TRBV18,TRBJ1-2,TGTGCCAGCTCACCGGATCAGGGGGGTCCCAACTATGGCTACACCTTC,CASSPDQGGPNYGYTF
.,.,TRBV6-2/TRBV6-3,TRBJ1-5,TGTGCCAGCAGTTTATCCGTGATGTCGGGCAATCAGCCCCAGCATTTT,CASSLSVMSGNQPQHF
.,.,TRBV3-1/TRBV3-2,TRBJ1-4,TGTGCCAGCAGCCAAGAGCGGAGGACTAATGAAAAACTGTTTTTT,CASSQERRTNEKLFF
.,.,TRBV28,TRBJ2-6,TGTGCCACCTGCGCATCATCTGGGGCCAACGTCCTGACTTTC,CATCASSGANVLTF
.,TRBD2,TRBV3-1/TRBV3-2,TRBJ2-1,TGTGCCAGCAGCCATAAGAAAACGATAGCGGGAGACAATGAGCAGTTCTTC,CASSHKKTIAGDNEQFF
.,TRBD2,TRBV5-1,TRBJ2-2,TGCGCCAGCAGCTTGAGACTAGCGGGGGCCGGGGAGCTGTTTTTT,CASSLRLAGAGELFF
.,.,TRBV28,TRBJ1-1,TGTGCCAGCAGTTCACAGGGGAACACTGAAGCTTTCTTT,CASSSQGNTEAFF
once,.,TRBV3-1/TRBV3-2,TRBJ2-7,TGTGCCAGCAGCCAGTACACTTCCGGGACAACTGAGCAGTACTTC,CASSQYTSGTTEQYF
.,TRBD1,TRBV14,TRBJ1-4,TGTGCCAGCAGCTACAGGGGTGAAAAACTGTTTTTT,CASSYRGEKLFF
.,.,TRBV9,TRBJ2-3,TGTGCCAGCTCCCGGGACTCTTATAGCACAGATACGCAGTATTTT,CASSRDSYSTDTQYF
.,TRBD1,TRBV6-2/TRBV6-3,TRBJ1-5,TGTGCCAGCAGTTTTACCTCGACAGGGCTGAGCAATCAGCCCCAGCATTTT,CASSFTSTGLSNQPQHF
.,TRBD1,TRBV3-1/TRBV3-2,TRBJ2-7,TGTGCCAGCGAGACAGGGGGTACAGCGGGACGAGGCGAGCAGTACTTC,CASETGGTAGRGEQYF
.,TRBD2,TRBV4-3,TRBJ2-2,TGCGCCAGCAGTCTAGAGCCTAGCGGGGGTGGCGGGGAGCTGTTTTTT,CASSLEPSGGGGELFF
.,TRBD1,TRBV19,TRBJ1-5,TGTGCCAGTAGCCTAGGCGGGACAGGGGGAGCTCAGCCCCAGCATTTT,CASSLGGTGGAQPQHF
.,TRBD1,TRBV10-3,TRBJ1-5,TGTGCCATCAGAAGGGACAGGAATCAGCCCCAGCATTTT,CAIRRDRNQPQHF